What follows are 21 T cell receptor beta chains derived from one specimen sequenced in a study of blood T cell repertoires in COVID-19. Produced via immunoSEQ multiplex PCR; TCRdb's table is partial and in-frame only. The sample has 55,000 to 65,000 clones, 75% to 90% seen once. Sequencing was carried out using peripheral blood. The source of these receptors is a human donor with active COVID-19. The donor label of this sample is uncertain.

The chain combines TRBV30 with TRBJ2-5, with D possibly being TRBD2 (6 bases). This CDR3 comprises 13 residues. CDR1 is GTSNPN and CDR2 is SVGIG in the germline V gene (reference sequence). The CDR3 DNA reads TGTGCACACAAAGGGATAGGGAGGGAGACCCAGTACTTC. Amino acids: CAHKGIGRETQYF.

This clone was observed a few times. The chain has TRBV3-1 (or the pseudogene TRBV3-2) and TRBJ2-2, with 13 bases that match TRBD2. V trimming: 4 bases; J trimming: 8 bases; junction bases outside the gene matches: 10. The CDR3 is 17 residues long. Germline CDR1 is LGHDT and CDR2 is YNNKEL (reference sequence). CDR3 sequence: CASSRRTRTSGSGELFF. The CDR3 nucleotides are TGTGCCAGCAGCCGAAGGACCCGGACTAGCGGGAGTGGGGAGCTGTTTTTT.

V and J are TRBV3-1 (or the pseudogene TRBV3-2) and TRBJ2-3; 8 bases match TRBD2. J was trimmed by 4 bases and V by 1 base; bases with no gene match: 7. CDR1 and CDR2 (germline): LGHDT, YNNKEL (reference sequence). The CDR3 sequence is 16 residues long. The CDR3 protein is CASSQGGGTRSDTQYF. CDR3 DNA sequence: TGTGCCAGCAGCCAAGGTGGCGGGACTAGATCAGATACGCAGTATTTT.

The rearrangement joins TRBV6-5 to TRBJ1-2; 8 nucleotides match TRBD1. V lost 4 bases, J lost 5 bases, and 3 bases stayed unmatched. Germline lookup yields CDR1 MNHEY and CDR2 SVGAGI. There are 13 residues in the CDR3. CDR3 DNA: TGTGCCAGCAGTTCGGGACAGGTTTATGGCTACACCTTC. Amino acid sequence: CASSSGQVYGYTF.

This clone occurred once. The CDR3 coding sequence is TGTGCCAGCAGCGTAGGAAGCCCCCCAGATACGCAGTATTTT. Translating gives CASSVGSPPDTQYF. This chain connects TRBV9 to TRBJ2-3; no definite D call. CDR3 length: 14 amino acids. Between the trimmed V and J ends, which lost 0 bases and 4 bases, there was a span of 9 bases. Germline CDR1 reads SGDLS; CDR2 reads YYNGEE.

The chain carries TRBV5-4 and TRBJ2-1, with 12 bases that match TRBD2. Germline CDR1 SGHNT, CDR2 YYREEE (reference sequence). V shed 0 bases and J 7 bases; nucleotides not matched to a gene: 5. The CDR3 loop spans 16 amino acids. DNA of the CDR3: TGTGCCAGCAGCTTGGCTAGCGGGGGGGCCAGGAATGAGCAGTTCTTC. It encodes CASSLASGGARNEQFF.

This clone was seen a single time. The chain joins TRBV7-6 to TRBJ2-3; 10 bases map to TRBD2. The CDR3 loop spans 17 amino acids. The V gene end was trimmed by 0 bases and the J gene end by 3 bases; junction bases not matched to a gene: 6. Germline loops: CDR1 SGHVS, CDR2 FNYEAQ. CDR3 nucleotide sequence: TGTGCCAGCAGCTTAGCAGCGGGAGGGCCTAGGACAGATACGCAGTATTTT. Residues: CASSLAAGGPRTDTQYF.

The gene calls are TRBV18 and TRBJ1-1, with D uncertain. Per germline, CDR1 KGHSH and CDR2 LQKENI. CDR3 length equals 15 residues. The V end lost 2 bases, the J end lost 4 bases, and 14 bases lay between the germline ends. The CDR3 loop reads CASSPNGLSITEAFF. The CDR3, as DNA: TGTGCCAGCTCACCAAATGGGCTGAGTATCACTGAAGCTTTCTTT.

The CDR3 region is CASSSHVTGELFF. CDR3 coding DNA: TGTGCCAGCAGCTCACACGTTACCGGGGAGCTGTTTTTT. The V and J genes are TRBV9 and TRBJ2-2; no definite D call. Germline V gives CDR1 SGDLS, CDR2 YYNGEE. V was cut by 4 bases and J by 5 bases, with 9 bases left in between. The length of the CDR3 is 13 residues.

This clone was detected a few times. The CDR3 reads CASSLAQGARYEQYF. CDR3 nucleotides: TGCGCCAGCAGCTTGGCTCAGGGGGCGCGTTACGAGCAGTACTTC. The chain is built from TRBV5-1 and TRBJ2-7, with 8 bases identical to TRBD1. This CDR3 is 15 amino acids long. Looked up from germline, CDR1 is SGHRS and CDR2 is YFSETQ. The ends lost 0 bases at V and 4 bases at J; junction bases unmatched: 6.

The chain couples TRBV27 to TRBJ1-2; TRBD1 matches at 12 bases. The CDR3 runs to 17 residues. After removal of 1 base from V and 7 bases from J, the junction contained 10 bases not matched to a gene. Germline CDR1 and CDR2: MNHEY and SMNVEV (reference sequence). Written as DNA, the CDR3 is TGTGCCAGCAGTTTATTAGGGGACAGGGGGCAGAATGGTGGCTACACCTTC. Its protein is CASSLLGDRGQNGGYTF.

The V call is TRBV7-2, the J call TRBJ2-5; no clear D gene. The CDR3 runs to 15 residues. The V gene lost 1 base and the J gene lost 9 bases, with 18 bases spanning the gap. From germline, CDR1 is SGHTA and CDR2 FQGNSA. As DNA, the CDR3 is TGTGCCAGCAGCTTAGGCCCTCAAGGTGGCGAGGCCCAGTACTTC. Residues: CASSLGPQGGEAQYF.

The chain's CDR3 is CASSELGQGDLNTEAFF. DNA of the CDR3: TGTGCCAGCAGTGAACTCGGACAGGGGGACTTGAACACTGAAGCTTTCTTT. The chain recombines TRBV6-1 with TRBJ1-1; 10 nucleotides align to TRBD1. CDR1 is MNHNS, CDR2 SASEGT, per germline. The CDR3 is 17 amino acids. Trimming cost V 2 bases and J 0 bases; bases outside gene matches: 6.

The CDR3 here is CASSLPTGQETQYF. CDR3 sequence (DNA): TGTGCCAGCAGCTTACCGACAGGGCAAGAGACCCAGTACTTC. V is TRBV13 and J is TRBJ2-5, with TRBD1 matching 7 bases. J gave up 2 bases and V 2 bases, and 2 bases lay outside the gene matches. The CDR3 sequence is 14 residues long. Germline assignment: CDR1 PRHDT and CDR2 FYEKMQ (reference sequence).

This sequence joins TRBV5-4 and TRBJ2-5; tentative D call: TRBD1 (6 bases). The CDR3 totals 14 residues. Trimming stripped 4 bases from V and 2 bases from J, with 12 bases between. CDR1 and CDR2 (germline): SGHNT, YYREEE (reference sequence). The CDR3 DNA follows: TGTGCCAGCAGCCCAGGACAGTCACAAGAGACCCAGTACTTC. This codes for CASSPGQSQETQYF.

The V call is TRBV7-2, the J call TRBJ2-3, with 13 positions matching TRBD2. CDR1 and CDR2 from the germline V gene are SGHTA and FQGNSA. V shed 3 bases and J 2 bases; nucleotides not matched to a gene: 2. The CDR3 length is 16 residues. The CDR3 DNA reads TGTGCCAGCAGCTTGGGACTAGCGGGAAACACAGATACGCAGTATTTT. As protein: CASSLGLAGNTDTQYF. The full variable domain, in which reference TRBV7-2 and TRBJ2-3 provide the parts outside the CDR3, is GAGVSQSPSNKVTEKGKDVELRCDPISGHTALYWYRQSLGQGLEFLIYFQGNSAPDKSGLPSDRFSAERTGGSVSTLTIQRTQQEDSAVYLCASSLGLAGNTDTQYFGPGTRLTVL.

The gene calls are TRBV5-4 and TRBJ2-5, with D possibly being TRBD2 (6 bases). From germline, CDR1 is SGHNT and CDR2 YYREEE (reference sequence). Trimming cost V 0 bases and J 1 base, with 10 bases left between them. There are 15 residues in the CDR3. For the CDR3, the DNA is TGTGCCAGCAGCTTGGGATGGGGGGTCCAAGAGACCCAGTACTTC. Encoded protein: CASSLGWGVQETQYF.

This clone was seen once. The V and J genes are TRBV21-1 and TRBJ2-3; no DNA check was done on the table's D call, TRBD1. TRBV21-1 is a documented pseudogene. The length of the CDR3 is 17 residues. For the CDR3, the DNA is TGTGCCAGCAGCAAAAACGAACGACAGGAGCACACAGATACGCAGTATTTT. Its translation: CASSKNERQEHTDTQYF.

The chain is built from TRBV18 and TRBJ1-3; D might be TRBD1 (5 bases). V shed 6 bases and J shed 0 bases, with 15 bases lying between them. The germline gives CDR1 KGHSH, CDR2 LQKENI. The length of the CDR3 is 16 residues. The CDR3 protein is CASSLQTVLSGNTIYF. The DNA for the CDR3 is TGTGCCAGCTCTCTACAGACAGTCCTCTCTGGAAACACCATATATTTT.

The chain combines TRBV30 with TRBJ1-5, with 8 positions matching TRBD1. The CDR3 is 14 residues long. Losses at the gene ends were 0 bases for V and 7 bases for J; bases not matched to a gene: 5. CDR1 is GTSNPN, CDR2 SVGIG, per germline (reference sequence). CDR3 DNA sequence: TGTGCCTGGAGTGTTGGACAGGGCGGGCAGCCCCAGCATTTT. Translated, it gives CAWSVGQGGQPQHF.

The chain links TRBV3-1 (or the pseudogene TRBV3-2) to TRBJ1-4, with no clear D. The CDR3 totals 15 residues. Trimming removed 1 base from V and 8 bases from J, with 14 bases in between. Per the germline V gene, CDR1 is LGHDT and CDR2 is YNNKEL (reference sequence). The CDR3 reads CASSQAFTLREKLFF. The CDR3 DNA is TGTGCCAGCAGCCAAGCGTTCACCCTGCGGGAAAAACTGTTTTTT.